These 19 T cell receptor beta chains originate from one sample sequenced in a study of OX40 agonist ivuxolimab in advanced cancers. Profiling relied on immunoSEQ multiplex PCR, and the TCRdb table lists in-frame clones only, not all of them. The data hold tens of thousands of clones, with less than 90% observed a single time. The specimen was CD4+ or CD8+ T cells sorted from blood, collected in a trial of the OX40 agonist ivuxolimab. These receptors were collected from an adult with an advanced solid tumor such as melanoma, head and neck, liver or kidney cancer.

Only one count was recorded for this clone. V and J are TRBV4-2 and TRBJ2-4; D unresolved. Trimming removed 1 base at V and 12 bases at J, with 13 bases between. CDR3 length: 13 amino acids. Germline lookup yields CDR1 LGHNA and CDR2 YNFKEQ. CDR3 bases: TGTGCCAGCAGCCAAGGGACCCCCGTTGCTCAGTACTTC. Translated: CASSQGTPVAQYF.

V is TRBV27 and J is TRBJ1-4; D is undetermined. V lost 5 bases and J 10 bases, leaving 20 bases between the germline ends. Germline assignment: CDR1 MNHEY and CDR2 SMNVEV (reference sequence). The CDR3 sequence is 15 residues long. CDR3 loop: CASSPSRVEIRKLFF. The CDR3 DNA reads TGTGCCAGCAGTCCGTCCCGGGTCGAGATACGAAAACTGTTTTTT.

Here the CDR3 reads CASSYRRWTMRNYGYTF. In DNA, the CDR3 is TGTGCCAGCAGTTACAGGCGGTGGACTATGCGGAACTATGGCTACACCTTC. The V call is TRBV28, the J call TRBJ1-2; possibly TRBD1 for D (5 bases). The germline V gene has CDR1 MDHEN and CDR2 SYDVKM. CDR3 size: 17 residues. The V and J ends lost 4 bases and 2 bases respectively, with 20 bases between them.

The genes are TRBV15 and TRBJ2-5; 11 bases agree with TRBD1. The CDR3 sequence is 15 residues long. J gave up 4 bases and V 1 base, and 2 bases lay outside the gene matches. In germline, CDR1 is LNHNV, CDR2 YYDKDF (reference sequence). CDR3 sequence (DNA): TGTGCCACCAGCAGAGCCGGGACAGGGGGAGAGACCCAGTACTTC. The encoded protein is CATSRAGTGGETQYF.

V usage is TRBV9 and J usage is TRBJ2-1, with 13 bases fitting TRBD2. In germline, CDR1 is SGDLS, CDR2 YYNGEE. V was clipped by 0 bases and J by 8 bases; unmatched bases: 5. The CDR3 runs 16 residues. CDR3 sequence reads: CASSVGTSGSVYEQFF. CDR3 nucleotides: TGTGCCAGCAGCGTAGGGACTAGCGGGAGTGTCTATGAGCAGTTCTTC.

This clone has a handful of counts. V gene TRBV11-3 combines with J gene TRBJ2-1; no firm D call. CDR1 and CDR2 from the germline V gene are SGHNT and YENEEA. V was pared by 2 bases and J by 9 bases, with 17 bases between. The CDR3 runs to 15 residues. For the CDR3, the DNA is TGTGCCAGCAGCTTACCCCCGGAGTTCGATATTGAGCAGTTCTTC. Protein product: CASSLPPEFDIEQFF.

The rearrangement links TRBV6-5 to TRBJ1-5; perhaps TRBD1 as D (6 bases). V lost 4 bases and J 5 bases, leaving 15 bases between the germline ends. Germline CDR1 reads MNHEY; CDR2 reads SVGAGI. CDR3 length: 15 amino acids. The CDR3 DNA sequence: TGTGCCAGCAGTTTGGCCGGGGGCGACGATCAGCCCCAGCATTTT. Its translation: CASSLAGGDDQPQHF.

The gene calls are TRBV9 and TRBJ2-4, with 8 bases matching TRBD2. Losses at the gene ends were 3 bases for V and 3 bases for J; bases not matched to a gene: 11. CDR3 size: 17 residues. CDR1 is SGDLS and CDR2 is YYNGEE in the germline V gene. CDR3 region: CASSGAGDEFDKNIQYF. The CDR3 bases are TGTGCCAGCAGCGGAGCGGGAGACGAGTTCGACAAAAACATTCAGTACTTC.

The chain uses TRBV6-6 and TRBJ2-7, with D possibly TRBD1 on 7 matching bases. The CDR3 runs 13 residues. CDR1 and CDR2 from the germline V gene are MNHNY and SVGAGI (reference sequence). The V end lost 6 bases, the J end lost 5 bases, and 14 bases lay between the germline ends. The chain's CDR3 is CASRPRGVDEQYF. The CDR3 nucleotides are TGTGCCAGCAGGCCCAGGGGGGTCGACGAGCAGTACTTC.

J is TRBJ2-5 and V is TRBV4-1; TRBD2 matches 10 bases. Germline CDR1 and CDR2: MGHRA and YSYEKL. The CDR3 is 16 amino acids. Trimming took 1 base from V and 5 from J; bases not matched to a gene: 7. The CDR3 DNA sequence: TGCGCCAGCAGCCAAGGAAGTAGCGGGAGGTCGGAGACCCAGTACTTC. Amino acid sequence: CASSQGSSGRSETQYF.

This clone was detected only once. The chain is built from TRBV5-4 and TRBJ2-1; 10 nucleotides align to TRBD2. The CDR3 spans 14 residues. CDR1 and CDR2 from the germline V gene are SGHNT and YYREEE (reference sequence). Trimming cost V 7 bases and J 7 bases; bases outside gene matches: 8. The CDR3 is CASYLGAGGNEQFF. As DNA, the CDR3 is TGTGCCAGCTATCTCGGAGCGGGAGGGAATGAGCAGTTCTTC.

This chain joins TRBV5-4 and TRBJ1-1; D perhaps matches TRBD1 (6 bases). Trimming left V 4 bases short and J 0 bases short, with 22 bases between. Germline loops: CDR1 SGHNT, CDR2 YYREEE (reference sequence). This CDR3 comprises 18 residues. The CDR3, as DNA: TGTGCCAGCAGCCTGGGGCAGGGGCAAACTGAAATGAACACTGAAGCTTTCTTT. Protein product: CASSLGQGQTEMNTEAFF.

The V call is TRBV27, the J call TRBJ1-2, with 9 bases identical to TRBD1. This CDR3 region has 14 residues. With 7 bases clipped from V and 8 bases from J, the junction kept 11 bases outside the gene matches. Germline V gene sequence: CDR1 MNHEY, CDR2 SMNVEV (reference sequence). DNA of the CDR3: TGTGCCAGCACCCCTTGGACAGGGGCTGTCGGCTACACCTTC. Its protein is CASTPWTGAVGYTF.

The gene calls are TRBV6-1 and TRBJ2-2; 7 positions match TRBD2. Germline V lookup: CDR1 MNHNS, CDR2 SASEGT. V lost 4 bases, J lost 7 bases, and 3 bases stayed unmatched. This CDR3 contains 13 residues. CDR3: CASSVERDGELFF. CDR3 sequence (DNA): TGTGCCAGCAGTGTAGAGCGGGACGGGGAGCTGTTTTTT.

On this clone itself: Other nucleotide sequences from this sample produce the same CDR3. The rearrangement joins TRBV6-4 to TRBJ2-1, with D possibly matching TRBD2 (5 bases). The germline gives CDR1 MRHNA, CDR2 SNTAGT. V lost 0 bases to trimming and J lost 0 bases, with 6 bases between them. The CDR3 spans 15 residues. CDR3 in DNA: TGTGCCAGCAGTGACTCGGCGGGCTCCTACAATGAGCAGTTCTTC. Encoded protein: CASSDSAGSYNEQFF.

The CDR3: CASSLEPSEFYEQYF. The CDR3 nucleotides read TGTGCCAGCAGCTTGGAGCCTAGCGAGTTCTACGAGCAGTACTTC. This chain links TRBV5-4 with TRBJ2-7; tentative D call: TRBD2 (6 bases). The CDR3 sequence is 15 residues long. The V and J ends lost 0 bases and 3 bases respectively, with 13 bases between them. The germline gives CDR1 SGHNT, CDR2 YYREEE (reference sequence).

The rearrangement uses TRBV29-1 and TRBJ2-1; a weak D match, TRBD2 (6 bases). CDR1 SQVTM and CDR2 ANQGSEA come from the germline V gene. V gave up 6 bases and J gave up 9 bases, with 18 bases separating them. The CDR3 totals 13 residues. CDR3 region: CSVRLGANSEQFF. The CDR3 bases are TGCAGCGTCCGACTAGGGGCCAATAGTGAGCAGTTCTTC.

This clone was recorded once. V gene TRBV9 combines with J gene TRBJ2-5, with no clear D. This CDR3 has 12 residues. Looked up from germline, CDR1 is SGDLS and CDR2 is YYNGEE. Deletions cut 4 bases from V and 5 bases from J, with 9 bases between. The DNA of the CDR3 is TGTGCCAGCAGCTCCATGGGGGAGACCCAGTACTTC. Its translation is CASSSMGETQYF.

The chain combines TRBV18 with TRBJ2-3; the match to TRBD1 covers 7 bases. Trimming took 5 bases from V and 0 from J; bases not matched to a gene: 2. Germline loops: CDR1 KGHSH, CDR2 LQKENI. CDR3 size: 14 residues. CDR3 residues: CASSGQESTDTQYF. The CDR3 nucleotides read TGTGCCAGCTCAGGACAGGAGAGCACAGATACGCAGTATTTT.